This T cell receptor beta chain was identified during a study of blood T cell repertoires in COVID-19. A remark on this clone: This same CDR3 is encoded by further DNA sequences in the sample.

The V end lost 2 bases, the J end lost 1 base, and 5 bases lay between the germline ends. Per the germline V gene, CDR1 is SGHTA and CDR2 is FQGTGA. This CDR3 comprises 13 residues. Source study methods: Amplification of reference gene primers provided the estimated nucleated cell counts. The assay was immunoSEQ multiplex PCR, and TCRdb's table has in-frame clones only and misses some. V, J and clone size derive from that table, while D and trimming were established from the DNA sequence. The sample contains approximately 330,000 clones, over 80% of which appear only once. Sequences were obtained from peripheral blood. J is TRBJ1-1 and V is TRBV7-3; D unresolved. The TCR originated in a man aged 25 to 40 with COVID-19, enrolled during active disease. As DNA, the CDR3 is TGTGCCAGCAGCTTACGTAGGAACACTGAAGCTTTCTTT. This sequence encodes CASSLRRNTEAFF.